This TCR beta chain was documented in a study of blood T cell repertoires in COVID-19. V lost 5 bases and J lost 7; bases outside the gene matches: 3. Per germline, CDR1 SGHTA and CDR2 FQGNSA. The CDR3 has 14 residues. Here immunoSEQ multiplex PCR was the method, and the copy in TCRdb shows in-frame clones only, minus some. The sample carries 150,000 or so clones, 87% recorded once. This clone was seen just once. This TCR was recovered from a woman in her forties or fifties who had recovered from COVID-19. What was sequenced was PBMCs or T cells enriched from blood (not recorded which). The rearrangement links TRBV7-2 to TRBJ2-7; 15 bases map to TRBD2. In nucleotides, the CDR3 is TGTGCCAGCAGCCGGACTAGCGGGAGGGTTGAGCAGTACTTC. This gives the protein CASSRTSGRVEQYF.